Listed below are T cell receptor beta chains from one sample, sequenced in a study of blood T cell repertoires in COVID-19. Sequencing was performed with immunoSEQ multiplex PCR; in TCRdb, only in-frame clones are kept and a portion is missing. The sample yields roughly 260,000 clones, 82% seen once. Sequencing used peripheral blood. These receptor sequences come from a woman of 80 years or more with active or convalescent COVID-19. CDR3s include the opening cysteine and the closing phenylalanine or tryptophan. The D gene is left open where the match is weak.

d_call: TRBD1; v_call: TRBV29-1; j_call: TRBJ1-4; cdr3_aa: CSGLTGTATNEKLFF; cdr3_nt: TGCAGCGGACTAACCGGGACAGCTACTAATGAAAAACTGTTTTTT
d_call: .; v_call: TRBV6-6; j_call: TRBJ1-5; cdr3_aa: CASSTQGGQPQHF; cdr3_nt: TGTGCCAGCAGCACCCAGGGAGGTCAGCCCCAGCATTTT
d_call: TRBD1; v_call: TRBV5-4; j_call: TRBJ1-2; cdr3_aa: CAGGMGTGYGYTF; cdr3_nt: TGTGCCGGGGGGATGGGGACAGGCTATGGCTACACCTTC
d_call: .; v_call: TRBV6-4; j_call: TRBJ2-1; cdr3_aa: CASSTHRGGYNEQFF; cdr3_nt: TGTGCCAGCAGTACCCATAGAGGCGGTTACAATGAGCAGTTCTTC
d_call: TRBD2; v_call: TRBV9; j_call: TRBJ2-1; cdr3_aa: CASSVVAGGPYNEQFF; cdr3_nt: TGTGCCAGCAGCGTAGTGGCGGGAGGGCCGTACAATGAGCAGTTCTTC
d_call: .; v_call: TRBV12-3/TRBV12-4; j_call: TRBJ2-3; cdr3_aa: CASSPTLDTQYF; cdr3_nt: TGTGCCAGCAGTCCGACACTGGATACGCAGTATTTT
d_call: .; v_call: TRBV5-1; j_call: TRBJ1-1; cdr3_aa: CASSFDVGAEAFF; cdr3_nt: TGCGCCAGCAGCTTCGATGTGGGGGCAGAAGCTTTCTTT
d_call: TRBD1; v_call: TRBV6-1; j_call: TRBJ1-6; cdr3_aa: CASSEAGQGNSPLHF; cdr3_nt: TGTGCCAGCAGTGAAGCGGGACAGGGTAATTCACCCCTCCACTTT
d_call: TRBD1; v_call: TRBV6-5; j_call: TRBJ2-7; cdr3_aa: CASSRGLYYEQYF; cdr3_nt: TGTGCCAGCAGCAGGGGGCTTTATTACGAGCAGTACTTC
d_call: .; v_call: TRBV19; j_call: TRBJ2-2; cdr3_aa: CASSILGARNTGELFF; cdr3_nt: TGTGCCAGTAGTATCCTCGGAGCGAGGAACACCGGGGAGCTGTTTTTT
d_call: TRBD1; v_call: TRBV28; j_call: TRBJ1-2; cdr3_aa: CASTTRQGYGYTF; cdr3_nt: TGTGCCAGCACTACGAGACAGGGCTATGGCTACACCTTC
d_call: .; v_call: TRBV5-1; j_call: TRBJ1-5; cdr3_aa: CASSLGEGNQPQHF; cdr3_nt: TGCGCCAGCAGCTTGGGGGAGGGGAATCAGCCCCAGCATTTT